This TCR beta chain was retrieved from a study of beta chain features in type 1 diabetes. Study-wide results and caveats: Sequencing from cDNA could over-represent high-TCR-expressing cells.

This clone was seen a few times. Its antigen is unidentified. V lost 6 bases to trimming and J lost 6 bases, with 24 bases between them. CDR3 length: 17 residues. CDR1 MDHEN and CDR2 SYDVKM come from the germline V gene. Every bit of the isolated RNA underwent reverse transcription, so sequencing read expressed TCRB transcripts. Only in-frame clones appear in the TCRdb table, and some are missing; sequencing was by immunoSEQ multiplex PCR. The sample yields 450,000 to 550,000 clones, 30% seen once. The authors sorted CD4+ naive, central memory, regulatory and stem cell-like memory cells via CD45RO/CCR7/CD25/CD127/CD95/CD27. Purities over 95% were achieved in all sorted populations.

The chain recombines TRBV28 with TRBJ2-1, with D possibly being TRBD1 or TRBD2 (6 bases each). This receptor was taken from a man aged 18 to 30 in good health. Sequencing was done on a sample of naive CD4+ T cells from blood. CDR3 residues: CASSPRVGSGGGNEQFF. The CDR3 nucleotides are TGTGCCAGCAGCCCCCGGGTCGGTAGCGGAGGGGGCAATGAGCAGTTCTTC.